The clone carrying this T cell receptor beta chain has only a few counts. The sample is drawn from a study of regulatory T cells in long-lasting Graves disease. Construction of TCR beta libraries relied on iRepertoire HTBI primers and on Arm-PCR targeting CDR3 regions. From the multiplex PCR reads, TCRdb called clonotypes with MiXCR, one entry per CDR3 protein. The top ten hold 40% to 55% of the sample, which has 500,000 to 800,000 distinct CDR3 sequences, roughly 30% seen once. This sample's time point: persistent/refractory GD, antithyroid drugs over 5 years with positive TRAb. Following extraction of RNA from PBMCs, that RNA was used to make the TCR library. This specimen consisted of peripheral blood mononuclear cells (PBMCs), obtained when the disease was refractory, from a patient treated with antithyroid drugs. This TCR was recovered from a female donor with Graves disease.

CDR3 DNA sequence: TGCAGTGCCCCGCAGGGTTACGAGCAGTACTTC. This codes for CSAPQGYEQYF. The chain links TRBV20-1 to TRBJ2-7; possibly TRBD1 for D (5 bases). V lost 6 bases and J 4 bases, leaving 10 bases between the germline ends. Germline assignment: CDR1 DFQATT and CDR2 SNEGSKA (reference sequence). The CDR3 is 11 amino acids.